This entry lists 12 T cell receptor beta chains sequenced from one sample in a study of blood T cell repertoires in COVID-19. Produced via immunoSEQ multiplex PCR; TCRdb's table is partial and in-frame only. The sample lists approximately 300,000 clones, 80% to 90% occurring once. Sequenced input: peripheral blood. These receptors were obtained from a man in his forties with acute or convalescent COVID-19.

J is TRBJ1-5 and V is TRBV5-8, with D unclear. Germline loops: CDR1 SGHTS, CDR2 YDEGEE. This CDR3 comprises 15 residues. Trimming pared 0 bases from V and 3 bases from J, leaving 10 bases between. The CDR3 coding sequence is TGTGCCAGCAGCTTGGCGGGGAAAGACAATCAGCCCCAGCATTTT. Translated: CASSLAGKDNQPQHF. Together with reference TRBV5-8 and TRBJ1-5, the CDR3 gives the full variable domain: EAGVTQSPTHLIKTRGQQATLRCSPISGHTSVYWYQQALGLGLQFLLWYDEGEERNRGNFPPRFSGRQFPNYSSELNVNALELEDSALYLCASSLAGKDNQPQHFGDGTRLSIL.

The rearrangement links TRBV5-1 to TRBJ2-2, with 9 bases fitting TRBD1. The CDR3 is made up of 14 amino acids. With 3 bases clipped from V and 5 bases from J, the junction kept 2 bases outside the gene matches. Germline loops: CDR1 SGHRS, CDR2 YFSETQ. CDR3 DNA sequence: TGCGCCAGCAGCTGGACAGGGGCTACCGGGGAGCTGTTTTTT. Translation gives CASSWTGATGELFF.

The chain is built from TRBV12-5 and TRBJ1-2; 10 bases fit TRBD1. CDR3 size: 15 residues. The germline CDR1 and CDR2 sequences are LGHNT and FRNRAP. The J segment lost 6 bases and the V segment lost 1 base, leaving 5 bases of the junction unmatched. Here the CDR3 reads CASGLAMTGGDGYTF. CDR3 DNA sequence: TGTGCTAGTGGTTTGGCAATGACAGGGGGCGATGGCTACACCTTC.

This clone was counted once. The rearrangement links TRBV27 to TRBJ1-2; D not resolved. Trimming took 0 bases from V and 8 from J, leaving 19 bases between them. The CDR3 is 16 amino acids. CDR1 is MNHEY, CDR2 SMNVEV, per germline (reference sequence). CDR3 in DNA: TGTGCCAGCAGTTTATCTAGGTATCGGGAACAGATGGGCTACACCTTC. It yields the protein CASSLSRYREQMGYTF.

The chain links TRBV24-1 to TRBJ2-1; D is possibly TRBD2 (6 bases). The CDR3 length is 14 residues. Trimming took 3 bases from V and 9 from J, leaving 14 bases between them. The germline V gene has CDR1 KGHDR and CDR2 SFDVKD. CDR3 sequence reads: CATSDGGRFVEQFF. CDR3 coding DNA: TGTGCCACCAGTGATGGGGGGAGGTTCGTTGAGCAGTTCTTC.

The chain is built from TRBV18 and TRBJ2-1; 12 bases are shared with TRBD2. Germline V lookup: CDR1 KGHSH, CDR2 LQKENI. This CDR3 spans 16 amino acids. V shed 1 base and J 7 bases; nucleotides not matched to a gene: 5. CDR3 sequence: CASSPRTSGVRNEQFF. CDR3 coding DNA: TGTGCCAGCTCACCACGGACTAGCGGGGTTAGGAATGAGCAGTTCTTC. Using reference TRBV18 and TRBJ2-1 for the parts outside the CDR3, the full variable domain is NAGVMQNPRHLVRRRGQEARLRCSPMKGHSHVYWYRQLPEEGLKFMVYLQKENIIDESGMPKERFSAEFPKEGPSILRIQQVVRGDSAAYFCASSPRTSGVRNEQFFGPGTRLTVL.

The chain has TRBV6-5 and TRBJ2-1; 9 nucleotides align to TRBD2. From germline, CDR1 is MNHEY and CDR2 SVGAGI. The V and J ends lost 6 bases and 5 bases, in that order; junction bases with no gene match: 8. The CDR3 contains 15 residues. CDR3 sequence: CASSYGTSFNNEQFF. DNA for the CDR3: TGTGCCAGCAGCTATGGGACTAGCTTTAACAATGAGCAGTTCTTC.

The rearrangement links TRBV5-1 to TRBJ1-4; D remains unclear. V lost 2 bases and J lost 4, with 15 bases in between. Germline V lookup: CDR1 SGHRS, CDR2 YFSETQ. This CDR3 comprises 16 residues. In DNA form, the CDR3 reads TGCGCCAGCAGCTTACGTGTGGGAGCGATTAATGAAAAACTGTTTTTT. Protein: CASSLRVGAINEKLFF.

J is TRBJ1-2 and V is TRBV6-4, with D perhaps TRBD1 (6 bases). V shed 2 bases and J shed 5 bases, with 21 bases lying between them. Germline values: CDR1 MRHNA, CDR2 SNTAGT. The CDR3 is 17 amino acids. The CDR3 loop is CASSDTQTSGTLYGYTF. The CDR3 bases are TGTGCCAGCAGTGACACTCAAACCTCCGGGACACTTTATGGCTACACCTTC.

V gene TRBV5-4 combines with J gene TRBJ1-2; TRBD1 aligns across 7 bases. V was clipped by 0 bases and J by 7 bases; unmatched bases: 9. This CDR3 spans 15 amino acids. Germline V gene data show CDR1 as SGHNT and CDR2 as YYREEE (reference sequence). CDR3 residues: CASSLVDRQGGGYTF. CDR3 nucleotides: TGTGCCAGCAGCTTGGTCGATAGGCAGGGGGGTGGCTACACCTTC.

This chain links TRBV12-5 with TRBJ2-7, with TRBD1 identical over 9 bases. The length of the CDR3 is 18 residues. J was trimmed by 0 bases and V by 5 bases; bases with no gene match: 14. Germline V gene data show CDR1 as LGHNT and CDR2 as FRNRAP. In nucleotides, the CDR3 is TGTGCTAGTGGTCGGGCGTGGACAGGGGACTCGAGCTCCTACGAGCAGTACTTC. Encoded protein: CASGRAWTGDSSSYEQYF. The full variable domain, its missing parts supplied by reference TRBV12-5 and TRBJ2-7, is DARVTQTPRHKVTEMGQEVTMRCQPILGHNTVFWYRQTMMQGLELLAYFRNRAPLDDSGMPKDRFSAEMPDATLATLKIQPSEPRDSAVYFCASGRAWTGDSSSYEQYFGPGTRLTVT.

The rearrangement uses TRBV7-2 and TRBJ1-1; no clear D gene. Germline V gene data show CDR1 as SGHTA and CDR2 as FQGNSA. V lost 4 bases and J lost 1, with 10 bases in between. This CDR3 has 14 residues. The CDR3 DNA sequence: TGTGCCAGCAGCTCGCGGACTGGGAACACTGAAGCTTTCTTT. It yields the protein CASSSRTGNTEAFF. Full variable domain (remainder filled in from reference TRBV7-2 and TRBJ1-1): GAGVSQSPSNKVTEKGKDVELRCDPISGHTALYWYRQSLGQGLEFLIYFQGNSAPDKSGLPSDRFSAERTGGSVSTLTIQRTQQEDSAVYLCASSSRTGNTEAFFGQGTRLTVV.